This entry lists 28 T cell receptor beta chains sequenced from one sample in a study of beta chain features in type 1 diabetes. Notes on the study in general: TCRB CDR3 length was moderately but significantly reduced in all four CD4+ subsets of Type 1 diabetes patients.

Sequenced material consisted of expressed TCRB transcripts (all of the isolated RNA was reverse transcribed). The data were produced by immunoSEQ multiplex PCR, yet TCRdb's version contains in-frame clones alone and is incomplete. The sample has about 41,000 clones, approximately 70% seen once. No antigen has been assigned to these receptors. Input material: Tregs from blood. The receptors come from a man aged 30 to 45 with type 1 diabetes. Some clones in this sample may be carry-over from other donors' samples.

This clone was counted a single time. This sequence joins TRBV21-1 and TRBJ2-7; the table calls TRBD1, which could not be checked here. TRBV21-1 is a pseudogene locus. The CDR3 is 14 amino acids. In DNA form, the CDR3 reads TGTGCCAGCAGCTACCGGGACAGGCCCTACGAGCAGTACTTC. Protein product: CASSYRDRPYEQYF.

This clone was recorded a few times. V gene TRBV7-9 combines with J gene TRBJ2-7; D call uncertain. Germline V gene lookup returns CDR1 SEHNR and CDR2 FQNEAQ (reference sequence). The V end lost 1 base, the J end lost 6 bases, and 10 bases lay between the germline ends. The CDR3 has 13 amino acids. CDR3 amino acids: CASSLEISGEQYF. The CDR3 nucleotides read TGTGCCAGCAGCTTAGAAATTAGTGGCGAGCAGTACTTC.

V and J are TRBV28 and TRBJ2-7; 8 bases line up with TRBD1. Germline lookup yields CDR1 MDHEN and CDR2 SYDVKM. V lost 3 bases, J lost 9 bases, and 10 bases stayed unmatched. The CDR3 totals 14 residues. The CDR3 DNA reads TGTGCCAGCAGTTTTTGGACAGGGAACCGTCCGCAGTACTTC. Its translation: CASSFWTGNRPQYF.

This chain links TRBV18 with TRBJ1-5; the match to TRBD1 covers 8 bases. The CDR3 has 13 residues. V lost 6 bases to trimming and J lost 7 bases; unmatched junction nucleotides: 5. Germline V gives CDR1 KGHSH, CDR2 LQKENI. For the CDR3, the DNA is TGTGCCAGCTCCGTTACAGGGGGGCAGCCCCAGCATTTT. Protein: CASSVTGGQPQHF.

By its share, this clone is medium-sized (0.01 to 0.1%). The chain couples TRBV7-9 to TRBJ1-2; 8 bases map to TRBD1. The CDR3 has 14 residues. Germline V gene sequence: CDR1 SEHNR, CDR2 FQNEAQ (reference sequence). Trimming took 5 bases from V and 3 from J; bases not matched to a gene: 5. As DNA, the CDR3 is TGTGCCAGCAGCGTGCTGGACAGGGACTATGGCTACACCTTC. Translated, it gives CASSVLDRDYGYTF.

J is TRBJ2-1 and V is TRBV9, with 8 bases matching TRBD2. This CDR3 comprises 16 residues. Trimming took 1 base from V and 2 from J; bases not matched to a gene: 5. Germline CDR1 and CDR2: SGDLS and YYNGEE. DNA for the CDR3: TGTGCCAGCAGCGTAACCCCGGGACTAGCCTACAATGAGCAGTTCTTC. It is translated as CASSVTPGLAYNEQFF.

This chain uses TRBV28 with TRBJ2-3; TRBD2 is a possible D gene (5 bases). V lost 6 bases, J lost 2 bases, and 12 bases lay in between. The CDR3 has 14 amino acids. Germline CDR1 reads MDHEN; CDR2 reads SYDVKM. The DNA of the CDR3 is TGTGCCAGCAGGGCGGACTTTCTCACAGATACGCAGTATTTT. Protein product: CASRADFLTDTQYF. The entire variable domain, with the rest obtained from reference TRBV28 and TRBJ2-3, is as follows: DVKVTQSSRYLVKRTGEKVFLECVQDMDHENMFWYRQDPGLGLRLIYFSYDVKMKEKGDIPEGYSVSREKKERFSLILESASTNQTSMYLCASRADFLTDTQYFGPGTRLTVL.

The chain is built from TRBV6-1 and TRBJ2-3; unclear D gene. Germline values: CDR1 MNHNS, CDR2 SASEGT. CDR3 length: 14 residues. V dropped 6 bases and J dropped 0 bases, with 10 bases sitting between them. The CDR3 loop is CASRQMPSTDTQYF. The CDR3 bases are TGTGCCAGCAGACAAATGCCTAGCACAGATACGCAGTATTTT.

The table lists this clone with a few counts. V usage is TRBV19 and J usage is TRBJ2-1; D not resolved. The CDR3 sequence is 13 residues long. V gave up 3 bases and J gave up 3 bases, with 6 bases separating them. Germline V gives CDR1 LNHDA, CDR2 SQIVND (reference sequence). As DNA, the CDR3 is TGTGCCAGTAGTATTCGTCTCTACAATGAGCAGTTCTTC. Its protein is CASSIRLYNEQFF.

The V and J genes are TRBV28 and TRBJ1-4, with a possible D match to TRBD1 (5 bases). V was clipped by 8 bases and J by 0 bases, with 10 bases between them. The CDR3 totals 14 residues. Germline V gene lookup returns CDR1 MDHEN and CDR2 SYDVKM. DNA of the CDR3: TGTGCCAGCGGTAGACAGACAACTAATGAAAAACTGTTTTTT. Protein sequence: CASGRQTTNEKLFF.

The rearrangement joins TRBV2 to TRBJ1-1; possible D gene TRBD1, 6 bases. The CDR3 has 11 amino acids. The V gene lost 6 bases and the J gene lost 8 bases, with 10 bases spanning the gap. Germline V gene data show CDR1 as SNHLY and CDR2 as FYNNEI. CDR3 sequence (DNA): TGTGCCAGCAGCCTGGACAGCGAAGCTTTCTTT. Protein: CASSLDSEAFF. Drawing the rest from reference TRBV2 and TRBJ1-1, the complete variable domain is EPEVTQTPSHQVTQMGQEVILRCVPISNHLYFYWYRQILGQKVEFLVSFYNNEISEKSEIFDDQFSVERPDGSNFTLKIRSTKLEDSAMYFCASSLDSEAFFGQGTRLTVV.

The genes are TRBV5-1 and TRBJ2-7; D not certain. V lost 4 bases, J lost 0 bases, and 14 bases lay in between. Germline V gene sequence: CDR1 SGHRS, CDR2 YFSETQ. There are 15 residues in the CDR3. Written as DNA, the CDR3 is TGCGCCAGCAGCCCTCCGGAGTATAGCTCCTACGAGCAGTACTTC. It translates to CASSPPEYSSYEQYF. The full variable domain, rest sourced from reference TRBV5-1 and TRBJ2-7, is KAGVTQTPRYLIKTRGQQVTLSCSPISGHRSVSWYQQTPGQGLQFLFEYFSETQRNKGNFPGRFSGRQFSNSRSEMNVSTLELGDSALYLCASSPPEYSSYEQYFGPGTRLTVT.

A note on this clone: Other nucleotide sequences from this sample produce the same CDR3. The chain is built from TRBV5-1 and TRBJ2-5; 11 bases match TRBD2. Germline values: CDR1 SGHRS, CDR2 YFSETQ. The CDR3 sequence is 14 residues long. V lost 3 bases, J lost 5 bases, and 3 bases stayed unmatched. CDR3 DNA: TGCGCCAGCAGCTCACTAGCGGGAGTGGAGACCCAGTACTTC. Translating it yields CASSSLAGVETQYF.

This rearrangement joins TRBV4-3 to TRBJ1-1; 7 positions agree with TRBD1. Germline lookup yields CDR1 LGHNA and CDR2 YSLEER. V lost 3 bases, J lost 9 bases, and 7 bases stayed unmatched. CDR3 length equals 13 residues. The CDR3 loop is CASSQSWTGKAFF. The CDR3 DNA is TGCGCCAGCAGCCAGAGCTGGACAGGAAAAGCTTTCTTT.

The chain couples TRBV9 to TRBJ2-1; D call uncertain. Germline V gene sequence: CDR1 SGDLS, CDR2 YYNGEE. V was clipped by 4 bases and J by 5 bases, with 16 bases between them. CDR3 size: 15 residues. Written as DNA, the CDR3 is TGTGCCAGCAGCAGACTTGGGTTGGGTAACAATGAGCAGTTCTTC. This sequence encodes CASSRLGLGNNEQFF.

This clone appeared a few times. The rearrangement uses TRBV6-1 and TRBJ1-4; the match to TRBD1 covers 9 bases. CDR3 length equals 14 residues. V shed 8 bases and J 7 bases; nucleotides not matched to a gene: 8. CDR1 is MNHNS and CDR2 is SASEGT in the germline V gene. The CDR3 protein is CASATGGSGEKLFF. CDR3 bases: TGTGCCAGCGCTACAGGGGGCAGCGGTGAAAAACTGTTTTTT.

This clone was detected only a few times. The V and J genes are TRBV19 and TRBJ1-2, with 8 bases identical to TRBD1. The CDR3 consists of 14 residues. Germline trimming cut 7 bases from V and 7 bases from J; bases unmatched to any gene: 11. The germline V gene has CDR1 LNHDA and CDR2 SQIVND (reference sequence). The CDR3 sequence: CASTAPGQEIGYTF. The CDR3 coding sequence is TGTGCCAGTACTGCACCGGGACAGGAAATTGGCTACACCTTC.

This clone was detected only once. The chain carries TRBV7-2 and TRBJ1-4; D gene uncertain. Germline V lookup: CDR1 SGHTA, CDR2 FQGNSA. CDR3 length equals 13 residues. V was cut by 5 bases and J by 8 bases, with 12 bases left in between. The CDR3 bases are TGTGCCAGCAGCCTACGTTCGCGAGAAAAACTGTTTTTT. This encodes CASSLRSREKLFF.

The chain combines TRBV4-2 with TRBJ2-1; the D gene is possibly TRBD2 (5 bases). In germline, CDR1 is LGHNA, CDR2 YNFKEQ. This CDR3 is built from 12 residues. Trimming took 1 base from V and 10 from J, leaving 8 bases between them. CDR3 in amino acids: CASSQGGIEQFF. CDR3 sequence (DNA): TGTGCCAGCAGCCAAGGAGGGATCGAGCAGTTCTTC.

This chain uses TRBV5-1 with TRBJ2-5; TRBD2 might be the D (6 bases). The J call could be wrong; TRBJ2-7 is a better fit for the DNA end. The CDR3 has 16 amino acids. Looked up from germline, CDR1 is SGHRS and CDR2 is YFSETQ. The CDR3 loop reads CASSQLAGGRLNEQYF. CDR3 sequence (DNA): TGCGCCAGCAGCCAACTTGCCGGGGGACGACTCAACGAGCAGTACTTC.

J is TRBJ1-1 and V is TRBV12-5; no definite D call. The V end lost 2 bases, the J end lost 1 base, and 8 bases lay between the germline ends. CDR3 length: 14 residues. Germline CDR1 and CDR2: LGHNT and FRNRAP. CDR3: CASGLYPSNTEAFF. DNA of the CDR3: TGTGCTAGTGGTTTGTATCCGTCGAACACTGAAGCTTTCTTT.

The V and J genes are TRBV6-5 and TRBJ2-3, with 7 bases matching TRBD1. Germline CDR1 and CDR2: MNHEY and SVGAGI. The CDR3 spans 12 residues. J gave up 8 bases and V 7 bases, and 6 bases lay outside the gene matches. The CDR3 protein is CASKRQGGTQYF. CDR3 nucleotides: TGTGCCAGCAAACGACAGGGCGGTACGCAGTATTTT.

The gene calls are TRBV30 and TRBJ2-7, with 7 bases that match TRBD1. Trimming cost V 7 bases and J 3 bases; bases outside gene matches: 12. CDR1 GTSNPN and CDR2 SVGIG come from the germline V gene (reference sequence). The CDR3 extends over 14 amino acids. The CDR3 DNA reads TGTGCCTCGGACGCGAGGACAGGCTACTACGAGCAGTACTTC. Translating gives CASDARTGYYEQYF. Looking up the rest from reference TRBV30 and TRBJ2-7 gives the full variable domain: SQTIHQWPATLVQPVGSPLSLECTVEGTSNPNLYWYRQAAGRGLQLLFYSVGIGQISSEVPQNLSASRPQDRQFILSSKKLLLSDSGFYLCASDARTGYYEQYFGPGTRLTVT.

The chain has TRBV14 and TRBJ2-7, with D hard to call. The germline CDR1 and CDR2 sequences are SGHDN and FVKESK. V was cut by 2 bases and J by 5 bases, with 7 bases left in between. There are 12 residues in the CDR3. The CDR3 reads CASSQRSDEQYF. CDR3 coding DNA: TGTGCCAGCAGCCAAAGGAGCGACGAGCAGTACTTC.

J is TRBJ1-2 and V is TRBV12-5; D is unresolved. The CDR3 consists of 13 residues. Germline V gene data show CDR1 as LGHNT and CDR2 as FRNRAP. V was pared by 0 bases and J by 7 bases, with 9 bases between. CDR3 residues: CASGLVLVGGYTF. The DNA of the CDR3 is TGTGCTAGTGGTTTGGTTCTAGTGGGTGGCTACACCTTC.

The chain combines TRBV7-3 with TRBJ2-2, with 13 bases lining up with TRBD2. V was pared by 5 bases and J by 9 bases, with 9 bases of the junction left unmatched. Germline assignment: CDR1 SGHTA and CDR2 FQGTGA. The CDR3 is made up of 16 amino acids. CDR3 DNA sequence: TGTGCCAGCAGCCCCCCTACTAGCGGGGGGGCGCGGGAGCTGTTTTTT. This translates into CASSPPTSGGARELFF.

The gene calls are TRBV6-1 and TRBJ2-7, with 8 bases that match TRBD1. Germline V gene sequence: CDR1 MNHNS, CDR2 SASEGT. The junction had 4 bases not matched to a gene; V was cut back by 6 bases and J by 0 bases. The CDR3 contains 14 residues. The CDR3 loop reads CASRRDRGSYEQYF. CDR3 nucleotides: TGTGCCAGCAGGAGAGACAGGGGCTCCTACGAGCAGTACTTC.

This chain links TRBV29-1 with TRBJ2-5, with a tentative D call TRBD1 (5 bases). The ends were cut back, 4 bases at V and 3 bases at J, with 9 bases in the middle. CDR3 length equals 12 residues. Germline V lookup: CDR1 SQVTM, CDR2 ANQGSEA. CDR3 loop: CSVAGAEETQYF. The DNA for the CDR3 is TGCAGCGTTGCTGGGGCAGAAGAGACCCAGTACTTC.